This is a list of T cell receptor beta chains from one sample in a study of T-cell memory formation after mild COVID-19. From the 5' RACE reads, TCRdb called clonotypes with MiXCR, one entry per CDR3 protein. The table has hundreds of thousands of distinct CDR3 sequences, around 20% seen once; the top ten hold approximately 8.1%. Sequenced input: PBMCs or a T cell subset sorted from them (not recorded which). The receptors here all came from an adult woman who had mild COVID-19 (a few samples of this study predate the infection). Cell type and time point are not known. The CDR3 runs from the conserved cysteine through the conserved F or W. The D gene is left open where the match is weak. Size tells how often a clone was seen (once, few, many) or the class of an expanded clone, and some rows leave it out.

TGTGCCAGCAGTTTTCGGAGCAAGGGAGATACGCAGTATTTT | CASSFRSKGDTQYF | TRBJ2-3 | - | TRBV12-3/TRBV12-4 | -
TGTGCCAGCAGCAGGACTAGCCGGGACACAGATACGCAGTATTTT | CASSRTSRDTDTQYF | TRBJ2-3 | TRBD2 | TRBV11-2 | -
TGTGCCTTATGGGTGGGGAGGAGTATCACAGATACGCAGTATTTT | CALWVGRSITDTQYF | TRBJ2-3 | - | TRBV30 | -
TGTGCCAGCAGCGTTGCCGGGACAGGGGTAGATACGCAGTATTTT | CASSVAGTGVDTQYF | TRBJ2-3 | TRBD1 | TRBV9 | -
TGTGCCAGCAGTTTCCGGGATAGCGGGGGCAATGAGCAGTTCTTC | CASSFRDSGGNEQFF | TRBJ2-1 | TRBD2 | TRBV12-3/TRBV12-4 | few
TGTGCCAGCAGCCCCGGGACAGTCGCGAACTATGGCTACACCTTC | CASSPGTVANYGYTF | TRBJ1-2 | TRBD1 | TRBV7-2 | -
TGCGCCAGCAGCCAAGATAATCGTTACAGGGGATTAGGCTACACCTTC | CASSQDNRYRGLGYTF | TRBJ1-2 | TRBD1 | TRBV4-1 | -
TGTGCCAGCAGCGTAGCGGCGGTGAGCTACGGGGCACCTATGAACACTGAAGCTTTCTTT | CASSVAAVSYGAPMNTEAFF | TRBJ1-1 | - | TRBV9 | -
TGCAGCGTTCCGGGACAGTCCAGGTACGAGCAGTACTTC | CSVPGQSRYEQYF | TRBJ2-7 | TRBD1 | TRBV29-1 | few
TGTGCCAGCAGCCAAACTAGCGGGAGCTACGAGCAGTACTTC | CASSQTSGSYEQYF | TRBJ2-7 | TRBD2 | TRBV7-9 | -
TGTGCCAGCAGCCCTGGGACCAAGGGGCAGCCCCAGCATTTT | CASSPGTKGQPQHF | TRBJ1-5 | - | TRBV2 | -
TGTGCCAGCAGCCAACCTGGACTAGCGGGAGAGACAGGGGCCAACGTCCTGACTTTC | CASSQPGLAGETGANVLTF | TRBJ2-6 | TRBD2 | TRBV4-2 | -
TGCGCCAGCAGCTGGAGTACCTTCTCCTACAATGAGCAGTTCTTC | CASSWSTFSYNEQFF | TRBJ2-1 | - | TRBV4-3 | few
TGTGCCAGCAGCTTTCGGGGGGAGGGGATCACAGATACGCAGTATTTT | CASSFRGEGITDTQYF | TRBJ2-3 | TRBD2 | TRBV7-2 | few
TGTGCCAGCAGCTCCACCGGCACCCTAGCCTACGAGCAGTACTTC | CASSSTGTLAYEQYF | TRBJ2-7 | - | TRBV11-2 | -
TGTGCCAGCAGCTCCGACAGGCCCACAGATACGCAGTATTTT | CASSSDRPTDTQYF | TRBJ2-3 | - | TRBV7-2 | -
TGTGCCAGCACCTCTAACAGCGGCTATGGCTACACCTTC | CASTSNSGYGYTF | TRBJ1-2 | - | TRBV6-2/TRBV6-3 | many
TGTGCCACCAGTCGCGCCCTAGCGGGAGACACCGGGGAGCTGTTTTTT | CATSRALAGDTGELFF | TRBJ2-2 | TRBD2 | TRBV24-1 | -
TGCGCCAGCAGCCCCGCGGGGAATGGCTACACCTTC | CASSPAGNGYTF | TRBJ1-2 | - | TRBV5-1 | few
TGCAGCGCCCATGGGGTAGCGGGAGCGGTCGATGAGCAGTTCTTC | CSAHGVAGAVDEQFF | TRBJ2-1 | TRBD2 | TRBV29-1 | few
TGTGCCAGCAGCGCAACTAGCGGGCCTAGCAATGAGCAGTTCTTC | CASSATSGPSNEQFF | TRBJ2-1 | TRBD2 | TRBV9 | few
TGTGCCAGCTCACCAATGGCAGGGGGAGGTTACGAGCAGTACTTC | CASSPMAGGGYEQYF | TRBJ2-7 | - | TRBV18 | few
TGTGCCAGCAGCTCTGGGACAGGGGTGGCGACTAATGAAAAACTGTTTTTT | CASSSGTGVATNEKLFF | TRBJ1-4 | TRBD1 | TRBV7-8 | -
TGTGCCAGCAGCTCTAGCGGGGTTAGCACAGATACGCAGTATTTT | CASSSSGVSTDTQYF | TRBJ2-3 | TRBD2 | TRBV9 | many